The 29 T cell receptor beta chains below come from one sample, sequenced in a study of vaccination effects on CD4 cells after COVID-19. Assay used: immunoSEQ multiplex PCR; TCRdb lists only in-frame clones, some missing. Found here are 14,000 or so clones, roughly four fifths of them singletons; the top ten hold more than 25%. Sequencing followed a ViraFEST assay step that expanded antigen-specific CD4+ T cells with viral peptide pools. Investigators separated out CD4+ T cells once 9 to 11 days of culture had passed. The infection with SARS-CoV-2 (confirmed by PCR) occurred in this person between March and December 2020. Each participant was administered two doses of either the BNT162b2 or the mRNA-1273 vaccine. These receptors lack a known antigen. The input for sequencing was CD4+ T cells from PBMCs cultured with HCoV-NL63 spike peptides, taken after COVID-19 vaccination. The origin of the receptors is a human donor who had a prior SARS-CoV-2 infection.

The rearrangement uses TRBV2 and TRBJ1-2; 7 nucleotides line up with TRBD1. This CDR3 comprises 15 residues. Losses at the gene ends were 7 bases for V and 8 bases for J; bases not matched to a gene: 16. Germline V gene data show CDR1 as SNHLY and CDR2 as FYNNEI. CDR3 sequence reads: CASNLPQGTPAGYTF. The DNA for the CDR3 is TGTGCCAGCAACCTGCCACAGGGGACCCCTGCGGGCTACACCTTC.

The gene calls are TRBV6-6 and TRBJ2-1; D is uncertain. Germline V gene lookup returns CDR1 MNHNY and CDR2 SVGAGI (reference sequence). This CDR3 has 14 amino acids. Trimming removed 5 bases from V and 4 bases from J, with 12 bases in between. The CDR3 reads CASSPGPEYNEQFF. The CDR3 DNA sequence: TGTGCCAGCAGTCCCGGGCCTGAGTACAATGAGCAGTTCTTC.

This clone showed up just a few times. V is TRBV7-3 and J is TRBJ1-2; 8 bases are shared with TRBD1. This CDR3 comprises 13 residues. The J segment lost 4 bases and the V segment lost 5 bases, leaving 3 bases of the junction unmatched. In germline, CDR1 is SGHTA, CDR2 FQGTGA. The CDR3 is CASSPTGGYGYTF. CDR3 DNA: TGTGCCAGCAGCCCCACAGGGGGCTATGGCTACACCTTC.

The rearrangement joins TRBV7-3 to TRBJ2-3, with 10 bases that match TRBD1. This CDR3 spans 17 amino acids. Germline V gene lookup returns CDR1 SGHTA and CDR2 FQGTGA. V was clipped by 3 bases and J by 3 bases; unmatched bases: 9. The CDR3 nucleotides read TGTGCCAGCAGCTTCCCGACAGGGGGCTCGGGGACAGATACGCAGTATTTT. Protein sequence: CASSFPTGGSGTDTQYF.

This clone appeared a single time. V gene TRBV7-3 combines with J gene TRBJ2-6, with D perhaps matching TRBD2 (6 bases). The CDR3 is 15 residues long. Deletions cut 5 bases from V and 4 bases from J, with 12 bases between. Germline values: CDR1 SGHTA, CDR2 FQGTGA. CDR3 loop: CASSPHLAGANVLTF. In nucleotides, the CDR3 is TGTGCCAGCAGCCCCCACCTAGCGGGGGCCAACGTCCTGACTTTC.

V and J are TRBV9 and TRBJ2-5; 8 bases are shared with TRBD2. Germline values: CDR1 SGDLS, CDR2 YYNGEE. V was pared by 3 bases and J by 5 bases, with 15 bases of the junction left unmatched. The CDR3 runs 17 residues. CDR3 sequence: CASSAFQTSVGLETQYF. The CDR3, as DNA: TGTGCCAGCAGCGCTTTTCAGACTAGCGTGGGTTTGGAGACCCAGTACTTC.

This CDR3 reads CASSRDSQETQYF. The CDR3 DNA is TGTGCCAGCAGCCGGGACAGCCAAGAGACCCAGTACTTC. The chain recombines TRBV7-8 with TRBJ2-5; 7 nucleotides match TRBD1. CDR1 and CDR2 (germline): SGHVS, FQNEAQ. The ends lost 5 bases at V and 1 base at J; junction bases unmatched: 1. The CDR3 loop spans 13 amino acids.

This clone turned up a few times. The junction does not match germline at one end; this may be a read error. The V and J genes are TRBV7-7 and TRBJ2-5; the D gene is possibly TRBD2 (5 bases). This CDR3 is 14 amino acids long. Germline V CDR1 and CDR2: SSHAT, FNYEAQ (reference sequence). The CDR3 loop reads CASSPQLAQETQYF. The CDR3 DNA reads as TGTGCTAGCAGCCCCCAGCTAGCCCAAGAGACCCAGTACTTC.

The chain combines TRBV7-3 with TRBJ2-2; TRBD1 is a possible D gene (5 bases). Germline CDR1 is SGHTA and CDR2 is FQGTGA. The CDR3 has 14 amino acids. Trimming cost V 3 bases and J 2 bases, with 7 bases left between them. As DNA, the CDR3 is TGTGCCAGCAGCTTTAGGGGAAACACCGGGGAGCTGTTTTTT. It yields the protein CASSFRGNTGELFF.

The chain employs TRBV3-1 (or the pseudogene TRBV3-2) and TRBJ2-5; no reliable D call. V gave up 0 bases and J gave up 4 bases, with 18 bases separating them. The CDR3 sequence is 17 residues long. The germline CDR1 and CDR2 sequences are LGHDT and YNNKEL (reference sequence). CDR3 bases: TGTGCCAGCAGCCAAGATACAAGGGTAGAAGTAGGAGAGACCCAGTACTTC. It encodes CASSQDTRVEVGETQYF.

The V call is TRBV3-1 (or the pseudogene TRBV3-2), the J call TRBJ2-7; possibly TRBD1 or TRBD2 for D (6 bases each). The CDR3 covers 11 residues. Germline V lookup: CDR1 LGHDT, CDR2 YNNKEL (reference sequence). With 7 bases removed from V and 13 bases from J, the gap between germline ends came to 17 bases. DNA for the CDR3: TGTGCCAGCAACTCTGGGGGGCCATTATACTTC. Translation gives CASNSGGPLYF.

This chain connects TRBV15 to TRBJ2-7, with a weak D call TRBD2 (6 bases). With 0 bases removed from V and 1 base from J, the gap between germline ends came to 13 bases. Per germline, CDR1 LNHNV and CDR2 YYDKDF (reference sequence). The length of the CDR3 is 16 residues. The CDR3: CATSRELWTTSYEQYF. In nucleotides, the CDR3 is TGTGCCACCAGCAGAGAATTATGGACTACTTCCTACGAGCAGTACTTC. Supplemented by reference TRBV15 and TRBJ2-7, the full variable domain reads DAMVIQNPRYQVTQFGKPVTLSCSQTLNHNVMYWYQQKSSQAPKLLFHYYDKDFNNEADTPDNFQSRRPNTSFCFLDIRSPGLGDTAMYLCATSRELWTTSYEQYFGPGTRLTVT.

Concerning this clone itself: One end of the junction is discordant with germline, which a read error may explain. The CDR3 DNA reads as TGTGCTAGCAGCTTAGGGGCTGGTCAAAACACCGGGGAGCTGTTTTTT. Translation gives CASSLGAGQNTGELFF. The chain combines TRBV7-7 with TRBJ2-2; tentative D call: TRBD1 (5 bases). Germline V gene lookup returns CDR1 SSHAT and CDR2 FNYEAQ (reference sequence). The CDR3 loop spans 16 amino acids.

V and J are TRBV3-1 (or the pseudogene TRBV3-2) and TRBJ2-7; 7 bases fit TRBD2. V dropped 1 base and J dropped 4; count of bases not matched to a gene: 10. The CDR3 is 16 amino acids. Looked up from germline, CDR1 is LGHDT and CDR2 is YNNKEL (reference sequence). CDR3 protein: CASSQVTSSLSYEQYF. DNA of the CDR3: TGTGCCAGCAGCCAAGTGACTAGCTCCCTCTCTTACGAGCAGTACTTC.

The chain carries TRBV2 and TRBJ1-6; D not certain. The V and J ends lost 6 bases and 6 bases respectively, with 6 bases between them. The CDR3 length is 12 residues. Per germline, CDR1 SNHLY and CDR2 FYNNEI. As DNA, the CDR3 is TGTGCCAGCAGGGTCAGTAATTCACCCCTCCACTTT. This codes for CASRVSNSPLHF.

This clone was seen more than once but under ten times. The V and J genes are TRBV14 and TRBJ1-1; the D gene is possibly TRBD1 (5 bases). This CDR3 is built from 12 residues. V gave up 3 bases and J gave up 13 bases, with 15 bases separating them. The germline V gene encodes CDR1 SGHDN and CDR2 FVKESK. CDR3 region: CASSQGEGKGFF. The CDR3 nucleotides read TGTGCCAGCAGCCAGGGGGAGGGAAAAGGTTTCTTT.

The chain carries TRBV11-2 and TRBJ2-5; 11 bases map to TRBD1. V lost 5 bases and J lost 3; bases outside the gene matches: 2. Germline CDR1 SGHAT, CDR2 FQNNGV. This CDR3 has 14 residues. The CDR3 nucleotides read TGTGCCAGCAGCCCGGGACAGGGGGAAGAGACCCAGTACTTC. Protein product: CASSPGQGEETQYF.

The CDR3 nucleotides read TGTGCCACCGACCGGGGGATCGGGAGGGCCTTCAGTGAGCAGTTCTTC. Protein sequence: CATDRGIGRAFSEQFF. V is TRBV19 and J is TRBJ2-1; TRBD2 agrees at 8 bases. V lost 10 bases and J lost 9; bases outside the gene matches: 20. CDR1 LNHDA and CDR2 SQIVND come from the germline V gene (reference sequence). The CDR3 runs to 16 residues.

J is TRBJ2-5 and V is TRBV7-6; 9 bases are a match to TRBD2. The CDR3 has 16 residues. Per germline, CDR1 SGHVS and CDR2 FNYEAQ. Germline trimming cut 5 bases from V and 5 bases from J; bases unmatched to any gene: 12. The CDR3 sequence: CASSRTLAGAGETQYF. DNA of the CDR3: TGTGCCAGCAGCAGAACGTTAGCGGGAGCTGGCGAGACCCAGTACTTC.

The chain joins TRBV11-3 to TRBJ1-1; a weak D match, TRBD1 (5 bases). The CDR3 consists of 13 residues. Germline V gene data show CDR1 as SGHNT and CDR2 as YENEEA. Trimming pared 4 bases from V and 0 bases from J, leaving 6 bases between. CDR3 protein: CASSWDLNTEAFF. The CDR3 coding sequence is TGTGCCAGCAGCTGGGACTTGAACACTGAAGCTTTCTTT.

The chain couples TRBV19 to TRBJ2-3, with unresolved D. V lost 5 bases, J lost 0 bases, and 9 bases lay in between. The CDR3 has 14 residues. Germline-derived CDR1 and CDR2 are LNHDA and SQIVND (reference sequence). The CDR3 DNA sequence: TGTGCCAGTAGTGAATGGCCTAGCACAGATACGCAGTATTTT. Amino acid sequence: CASSEWPSTDTQYF.

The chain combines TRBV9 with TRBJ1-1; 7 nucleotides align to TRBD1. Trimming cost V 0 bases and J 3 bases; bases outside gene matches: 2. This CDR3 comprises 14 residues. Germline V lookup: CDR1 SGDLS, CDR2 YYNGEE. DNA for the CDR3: TGTGCCAGCAGCGTAGATCAGGGGGACACTGAAGCTTTCTTT. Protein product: CASSVDQGDTEAFF.

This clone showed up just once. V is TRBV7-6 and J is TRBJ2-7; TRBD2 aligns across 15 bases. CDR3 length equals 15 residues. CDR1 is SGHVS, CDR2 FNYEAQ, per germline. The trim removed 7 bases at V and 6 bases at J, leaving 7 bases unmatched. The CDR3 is CASKRTSGGEVEQYF. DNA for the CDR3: TGTGCCAGCAAAAGGACTAGCGGGGGGGAGGTCGAGCAGTACTTC.

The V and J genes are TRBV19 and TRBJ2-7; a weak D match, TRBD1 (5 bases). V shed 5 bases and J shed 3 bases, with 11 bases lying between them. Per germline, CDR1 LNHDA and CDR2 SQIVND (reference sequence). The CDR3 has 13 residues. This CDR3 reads CASSGALNYEQYF. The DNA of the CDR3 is TGTGCCAGTAGTGGGGCACTTAACTACGAGCAGTACTTC.

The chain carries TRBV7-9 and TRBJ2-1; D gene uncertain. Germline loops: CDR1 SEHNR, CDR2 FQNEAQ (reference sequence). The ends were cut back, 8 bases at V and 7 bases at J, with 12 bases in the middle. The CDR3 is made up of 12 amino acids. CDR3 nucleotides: TGTGCCAGCCAGGACCGGACGAATGAGCAGTTCTTC. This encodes CASQDRTNEQFF.

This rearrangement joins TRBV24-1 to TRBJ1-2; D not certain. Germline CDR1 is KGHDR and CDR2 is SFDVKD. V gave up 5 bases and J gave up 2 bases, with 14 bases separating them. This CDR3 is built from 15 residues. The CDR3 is CATSANADGNYGYTF. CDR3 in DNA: TGTGCCACCAGTGCGAATGCAGACGGCAACTATGGCTACACCTTC.

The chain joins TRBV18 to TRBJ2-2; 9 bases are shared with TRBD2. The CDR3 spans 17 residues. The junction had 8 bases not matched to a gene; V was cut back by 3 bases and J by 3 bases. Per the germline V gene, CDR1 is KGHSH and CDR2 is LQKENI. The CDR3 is CASSPESSGVHTGELFF. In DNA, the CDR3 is TGTGCCAGCTCACCCGAGTCTAGCGGGGTGCACACCGGGGAGCTGTTTTTT. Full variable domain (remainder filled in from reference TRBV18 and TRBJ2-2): NAGVMQNPRHLVRRRGQEARLRCSPMKGHSHVYWYRQLPEEGLKFMVYLQKENIIDESGMPKERFSAEFPKEGPSILRIQQVVRGDSAAYFCASSPESSGVHTGELFFGEGSRLTVL.

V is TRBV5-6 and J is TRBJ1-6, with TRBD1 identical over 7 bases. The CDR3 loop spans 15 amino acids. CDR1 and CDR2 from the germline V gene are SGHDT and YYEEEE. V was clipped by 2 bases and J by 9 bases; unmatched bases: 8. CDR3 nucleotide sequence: TGTGCCAGCAGCTTTACAGGGGATTCCCCTTCACCCCTCCACTTT. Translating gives CASSFTGDSPSPLHF.

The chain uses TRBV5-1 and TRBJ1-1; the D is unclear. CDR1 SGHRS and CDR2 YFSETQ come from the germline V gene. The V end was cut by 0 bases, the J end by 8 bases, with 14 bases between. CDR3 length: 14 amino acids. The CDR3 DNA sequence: TGCGCCAGCAGCTTGGGTAGGAGGGAGTCGGAAGCTTTCTTT. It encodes CASSLGRRESEAFF.